These 5 T cell receptor beta chains share one sample of origin, sequenced in a study of blood T cells in healthy people across ages. PCR was performed a second time for about 7 to 11 cycles using a sample-barcoded 5' primer and a J-beta primer mix. From the 5' RACE reads, TCRdb called clonotypes with MiXCR, one entry per CDR3 protein. The sample carries approximately 1,700,000 distinct CDR3 sequences, about two fifths recorded once. The sequenced sample consisted of blood. Source of these receptors: a human donor in good health.

As DNA, the CDR3 is TGCGCCAGCAGCCAAGAGTACCTCACGACAGGTACTTCCTATAATTCACCCCTCCACTTT. Amino acid sequence: CASSQEYLTTGTSYNSPLHF. The chain links TRBV4-3 to TRBJ1-6, with D perhaps matching TRBD1 (6 bases). In germline, CDR1 is LGHNA, CDR2 YSLEER. The CDR3 consists of 20 residues. V lost 0 bases and J lost 1, with 19 bases in between.

The table lists this clonotype with a count of one. The rearrangement joins TRBV20-1 to TRBJ1-5, with D unresolved. Germline CDR1 DFQATT, CDR2 SNEGSKA (reference sequence). CDR3 length: 17 residues. Trimming took off 3 bases at V and 2 bases at J, with 20 bases between the two ends. CDR3 in amino acids: CSASSAVDNSGNQPQHF. The DNA for the CDR3 is TGCAGTGCTAGCTCGGCAGTTGACAACAGTGGCAATCAGCCCCAGCATTTT.

A few counts support this clonotype. The CDR3 region is CATMGRVAKNIQYF. In DNA, the CDR3 is TGTGCCACAATGGGCAGGGTTGCCAAAAACATTCAGTACTTC. The chain has TRBV6-2 or TRBV6-3 and TRBJ2-4, with D possibly matching TRBD1 (5 bases). The CDR3 spans 14 residues. Germline CDR1 reads MNHEY; CDR2 reads SVGEGT. V lost 10 bases to trimming and J lost 1 base, with 14 bases between them.

In the case of this clonotype: In this CDR3 the conserved last residue, phenylalanine or tryptophan, is missing, so a read error is likely. The rearrangement links TRBV12-3 or TRBV12-4 to TRBJ2-7; D uncertain. This CDR3 comprises 12 residues. Trimming took off 3 bases at V and 7 bases at J, with 10 bases between the two ends. The CDR3 loop is CASSFIDLEQYL. CDR3 DNA: TGTGCCAGCAGTTTTATCGATCTGGAGCAGTACCTC.

The chain joins TRBV7-2 to TRBJ2-5, with TRBD2 identical over 11 bases. Germline lookup yields CDR1 SGHTA and CDR2 FQGNSA. The CDR3 runs to 16 residues. V gave up 4 bases and J gave up 7 bases; unmatched junction bases: 11. The CDR3 here is CASSYPSGGSRGTQYF. The DNA of the CDR3 is TGTGCCAGCAGCTATCCTAGCGGGGGGTCAAGAGGGACCCAGTACTTC.